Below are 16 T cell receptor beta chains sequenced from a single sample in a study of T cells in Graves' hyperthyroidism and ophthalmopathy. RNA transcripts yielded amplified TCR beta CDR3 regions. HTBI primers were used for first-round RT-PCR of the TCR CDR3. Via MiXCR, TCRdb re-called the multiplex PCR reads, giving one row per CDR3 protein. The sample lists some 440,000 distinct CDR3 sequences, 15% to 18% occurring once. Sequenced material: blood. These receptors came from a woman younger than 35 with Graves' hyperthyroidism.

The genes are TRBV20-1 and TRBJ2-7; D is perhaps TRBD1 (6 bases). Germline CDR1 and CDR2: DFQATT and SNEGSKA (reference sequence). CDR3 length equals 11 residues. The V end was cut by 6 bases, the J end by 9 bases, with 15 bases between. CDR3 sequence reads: CSANPGDLQYF. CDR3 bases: TGCAGTGCCAACCCAGGGGACCTGCAGTACTTC.

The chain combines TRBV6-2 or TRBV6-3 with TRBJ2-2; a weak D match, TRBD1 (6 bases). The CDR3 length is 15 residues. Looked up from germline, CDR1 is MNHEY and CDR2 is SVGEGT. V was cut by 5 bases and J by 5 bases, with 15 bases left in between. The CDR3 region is CASSAHVQGTGELFF. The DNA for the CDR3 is TGTGCCAGCAGTGCACACGTACAGGGAACCGGGGAGCTGTTTTTT.

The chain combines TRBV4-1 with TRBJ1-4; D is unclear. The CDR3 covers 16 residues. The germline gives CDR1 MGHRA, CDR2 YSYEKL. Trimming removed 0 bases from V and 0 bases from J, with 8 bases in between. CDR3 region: CASSQEVGATNEKLFF. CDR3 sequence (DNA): TGCGCCAGCAGCCAAGAGGTCGGCGCAACTAATGAAAAACTGTTTTTT.

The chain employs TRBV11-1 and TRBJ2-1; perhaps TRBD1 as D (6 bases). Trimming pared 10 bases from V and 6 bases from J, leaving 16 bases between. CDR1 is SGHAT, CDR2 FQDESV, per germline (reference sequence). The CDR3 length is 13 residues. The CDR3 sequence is CATQAGAANEQFF. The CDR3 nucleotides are TGTGCCACCCAGGCAGGGGCTGCCAATGAGCAGTTCTTC.

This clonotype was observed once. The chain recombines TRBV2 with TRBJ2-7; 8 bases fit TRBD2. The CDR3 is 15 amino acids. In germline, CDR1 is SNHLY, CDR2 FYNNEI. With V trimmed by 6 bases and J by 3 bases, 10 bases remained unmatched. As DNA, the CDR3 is TGTGCCAGCAGCGCGGGGGGCTCCGCCCGCTACGAGCAGTACTTC. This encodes CASSAGGSARYEQYF.

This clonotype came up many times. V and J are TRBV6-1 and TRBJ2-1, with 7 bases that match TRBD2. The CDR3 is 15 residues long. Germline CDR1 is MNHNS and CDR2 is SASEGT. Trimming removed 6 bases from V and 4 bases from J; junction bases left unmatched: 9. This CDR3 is CASSPRGAGYNEQFF. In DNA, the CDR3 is TGTGCCAGCAGCCCCCGAGGAGCGGGGTACAATGAGCAGTTCTTC.

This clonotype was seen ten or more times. The CDR3 loop is CASSGGAGEYNEQFF. The CDR3 DNA is TGCGCCAGCAGCGGGGGAGCGGGAGAGTACAATGAGCAGTTCTTC. V and J are TRBV5-1 and TRBJ2-1; 8 bases align to TRBD2. V lost 4 bases to trimming and J lost 4 bases; unmatched junction nucleotides: 7. There are 15 residues in the CDR3. CDR1 is SGHRS and CDR2 is YFSETQ in the germline V gene.

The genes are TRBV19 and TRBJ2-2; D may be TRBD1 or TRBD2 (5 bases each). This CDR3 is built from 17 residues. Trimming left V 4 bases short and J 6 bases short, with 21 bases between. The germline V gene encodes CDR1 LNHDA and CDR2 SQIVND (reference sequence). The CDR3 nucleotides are TGTGCCAGTAGTACGAGCCGGGACCCCACTAATTCCGGGGAGCTGTTTTTT. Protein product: CASSTSRDPTNSGELFF.

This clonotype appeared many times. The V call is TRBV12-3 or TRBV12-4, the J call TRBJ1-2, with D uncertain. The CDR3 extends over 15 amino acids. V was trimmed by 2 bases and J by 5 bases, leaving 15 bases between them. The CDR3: CASSLSRDYRYGYTF. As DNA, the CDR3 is TGTGCCAGCAGTTTAAGTAGGGATTATAGGTATGGCTACACCTTC.

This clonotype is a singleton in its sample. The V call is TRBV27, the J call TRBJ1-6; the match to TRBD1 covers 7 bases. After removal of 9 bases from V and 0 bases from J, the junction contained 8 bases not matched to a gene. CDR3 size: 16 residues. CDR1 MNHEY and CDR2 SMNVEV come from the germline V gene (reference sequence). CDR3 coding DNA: TGTGCCAGTAAACCGGGACAGAGCTCCTATAATTCACCCCTCCACTTT. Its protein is CASKPGQSSYNSPLHF.

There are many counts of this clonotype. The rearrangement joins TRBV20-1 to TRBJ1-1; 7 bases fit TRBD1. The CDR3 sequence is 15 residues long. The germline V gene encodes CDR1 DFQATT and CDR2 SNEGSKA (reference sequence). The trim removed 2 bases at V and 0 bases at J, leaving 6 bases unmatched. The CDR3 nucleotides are TGCAGTGCTAGAATCCCGGGACAGTTGAACACTGAAGCTTTCTTT. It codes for CSARIPGQLNTEAFF.

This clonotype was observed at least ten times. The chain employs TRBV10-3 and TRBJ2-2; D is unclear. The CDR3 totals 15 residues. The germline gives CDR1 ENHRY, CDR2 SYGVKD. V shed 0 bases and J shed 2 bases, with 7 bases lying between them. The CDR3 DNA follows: TGTGCCATCAGTGAGTCTTTGGCTAACACCGGGGAGCTGTTTTTT. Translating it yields CAISESLANTGELFF.

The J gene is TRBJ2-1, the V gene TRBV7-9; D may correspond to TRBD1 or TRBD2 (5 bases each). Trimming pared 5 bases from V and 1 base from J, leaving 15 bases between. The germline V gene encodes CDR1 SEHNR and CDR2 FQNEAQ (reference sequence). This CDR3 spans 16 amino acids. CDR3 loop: CASSPPVGVSYNEQFF. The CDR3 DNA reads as TGTGCCAGCAGCCCCCCCGTGGGGGTTTCCTACAATGAGCAGTTCTTC.

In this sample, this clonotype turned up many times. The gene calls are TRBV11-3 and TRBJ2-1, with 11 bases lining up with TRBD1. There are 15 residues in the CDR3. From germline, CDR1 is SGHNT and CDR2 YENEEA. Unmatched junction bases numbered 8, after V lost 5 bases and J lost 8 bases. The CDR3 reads CASSPGTGGFDEQFF. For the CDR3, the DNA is TGTGCCAGCAGCCCCGGGACAGGGGGATTCGATGAGCAGTTCTTC.

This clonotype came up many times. The CDR3 loop is CASSVAAGTVYEQYF. Written as DNA, the CDR3 is TGTGCCAGCAGCGTAGCGGCCGGGACAGTCTACGAGCAGTACTTC. The chain couples TRBV9 to TRBJ2-7; 7 nucleotides line up with TRBD1. The germline gives CDR1 SGDLS, CDR2 YYNGEE. The CDR3 length is 15 residues. V was pared by 0 bases and J by 3 bases, with 6 bases of the junction left unmatched. The whole variable domain, remainder taken from reference TRBV9 and TRBJ2-7, is DSGVTQTPKHLITATGQRVTLRCSPRSGDLSVYWYQQSLDQGLQFLIQYYNGEERAKGNILERFSAQQFPDLHSELNLSSLELGDSALYFCASSVAAGTVYEQYFGPGTRLTVT.

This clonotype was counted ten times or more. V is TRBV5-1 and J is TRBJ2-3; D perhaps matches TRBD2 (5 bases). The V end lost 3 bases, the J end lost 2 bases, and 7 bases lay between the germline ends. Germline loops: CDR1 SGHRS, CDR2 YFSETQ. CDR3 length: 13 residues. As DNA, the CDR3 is TGCGCCAGCAGCTCCGGGGACACAGATACGCAGTATTTT. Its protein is CASSSGDTDTQYF.